Each of the 31 T cell receptor beta chains below was sequenced from the same sample in a study of molecular identifiers for immune sequencing clone quantification. TCRdb fed the PCR reads into MiXCR, producing one record per CDR3 protein. This sample yields about 100,000 distinct CDR3 sequences, of which 36% are seen a single time; less than 5% belongs to the top ten. Sequenced sample: naive CD8+ T cells from blood, with Jurkat cell RNA spiked in. Subset denoted: FACS-sorted CD8+CD4-CCR7+CD45RA+ naive T cells. The receptor source for this set is a human donor in good health. Some libraries in this study had Jurkat cell RNA spiked in.

Notes on this clonotype: A much more abundant neighbour one base away suggests this may be a read error. This chain connects TRBV7-8 to TRBJ2-7, with unresolved D. Germline CDR1 is SGHVS and CDR2 is FQNEAQ. The CDR3 is 16 residues long. The V gene lost 2 bases and the J gene lost 2 bases, with 16 bases spanning the gap. The CDR3 loop reads CASSLQFGAVAYEQYF. DNA for the CDR3: TGTGCCAGCAGCTTACAATTTGGAGCCGTAGCCTACGAGCAGTACTTC.

As concerns this clonotype: Since a much larger clone is just one base distant, this may be a read error. The genes are TRBV2 and TRBJ1-5; unclear D gene. Germline loops: CDR1 SNHLY, CDR2 FYNNEI. The CDR3 is 15 amino acids. This chain's CDR3 is CTSSAPGRVNQPQHF. As DNA, the CDR3 is TGTACCAGCAGTGCCCCTGGGAGGGTAAATCAGCCCCAGCATTTT.

This clonotype was seen ten or more times. As DNA, the CDR3 is TGTGCCAGCCAGGGGCGCAGGCAAGAGACCCAGTACTTC. Protein: CASQGRRQETQYF. V and J are TRBV7-9 and TRBJ2-5; D is perhaps TRBD1 (6 bases). Germline CDR1 reads SEHNR; CDR2 reads FQNEAQ (reference sequence). The CDR3 is 13 amino acids. Trimming removed 8 bases at V and 2 bases at J, with 12 bases between.

This chain uses TRBV12-5 with TRBJ2-3, with TRBD2 matching over 9 bases. CDR1 is LGHNT, CDR2 FRNRAP, per germline. There are 19 residues in the CDR3. V lost 6 bases and J lost 2; bases outside the gene matches: 18. In DNA form, the CDR3 reads TGTGCTAGTGGACGCACCCGCGGGGGGGGGGGATTATTCACAGATACGCAGTATTTT. Translation: CASGRTRGGGGLFTDTQYF.

This clonotype has only a few counts. The rearrangement uses TRBV7-6 and TRBJ2-7, with D uncertain. V was shortened by 0 bases and J by 3 bases, with 6 bases between the two germline ends. There are 13 residues in the CDR3. Germline V lookup: CDR1 SGHVS, CDR2 FNYEAQ. CDR3 loop: CASSLAQDYEQYF. The CDR3 DNA reads TGTGCCAGCAGCTTAGCCCAGGACTACGAGCAGTACTTC.

The rearrangement links TRBV14 to TRBJ2-1, with a tentative D call TRBD2 (6 bases). Germline V gives CDR1 SGHDN, CDR2 FVKESK. V lost 3 bases, J lost 5 bases, and 17 bases lay in between. The CDR3 has 16 amino acids. The CDR3 spells CASSQFREPPNNEQFF. The CDR3 nucleotides read TGTGCCAGCAGCCAGTTCCGGGAGCCCCCTAACAATGAGCAGTTCTTC.

This clonotype showed up just a few times. The chain joins TRBV27 to TRBJ2-7, with 9 bases fitting TRBD1. CDR1 is MNHEY, CDR2 SMNVEV, per germline (reference sequence). V shed 5 bases and J 2 bases; nucleotides not matched to a gene: 10. The CDR3 spans 16 residues. The CDR3 DNA reads TGTGCCAGCAGTACAATCTTAGGACAGGGGACCTACGAGCAGTACTTC. Protein sequence: CASSTILGQGTYEQYF.

This clonotype has just a few counts. The rearrangement uses TRBV7-9 and TRBJ2-5; D possibly uses TRBD1 or TRBD2 (5 bases each). This CDR3 is 16 amino acids long. With 2 bases removed from V and 4 bases from J, the gap between germline ends came to 17 bases. The V gene's germline CDR1 is SEHNR and CDR2 FQNEAQ (reference sequence). CDR3 DNA: TGTGCCAGCAGCTTACTGTTAGGGACCGGGGTAGAGACCCAGTACTTC. It encodes CASSLLLGTGVETQYF.

The chain recombines TRBV15 with TRBJ2-7, with D perhaps TRBD1 (5 bases). Germline V gene lookup returns CDR1 LNHNV and CDR2 YYDKDF (reference sequence). The V and J ends lost 0 bases and 4 bases respectively, with 16 bases between them. This CDR3 spans 16 amino acids. As DNA, the CDR3 is TGTGCCACCAGCAGAGATGGTCAGGCAGGGTGGTACGAGCAGTACTTC. Its translation is CATSRDGQAGWYEQYF.

With regard to this clonotype: This may arise from a read error, as a much more abundant clone is one base away. V and J are TRBV5-1 and TRBJ2-3, with TRBD1 matching over 7 bases. Germline assignment: CDR1 SGHRS and CDR2 YFSETQ. The CDR3 has 15 residues. DNA of the CDR3: TGCGCCAGCAGGGCCGGGACAGCGGACACAGATCCGCAGTATTTT. This encodes CASRAGTADTDPQYF.

The V and J genes are TRBV29-1 and TRBJ2-7; D may correspond to TRBD1 or TRBD2 (5 bases each). V lost 3 bases, J lost 6 bases, and 21 bases lay in between. The CDR3 contains 15 residues. Per the germline V gene, CDR1 is SQVTM and CDR2 is ANQGSEA. The CDR3 here is CSVDGTGRDVSEQYF. CDR3 sequence (DNA): TGCAGCGTTGATGGCACGGGACGGGATGTATCCGAGCAGTACTTC.

This clonotype was counted ten times or more. V and J are TRBV2 and TRBJ1-5; D perhaps matches TRBD1 (5 bases). Trimming took 3 bases from V and 7 from J, leaving 10 bases between them. The CDR3 spans 13 residues. Looked up from germline, CDR1 is SNHLY and CDR2 is FYNNEI. The CDR3: CASSDFREQPQHF. CDR3 in DNA: TGTGCCAGCAGTGATTTCAGGGAGCAGCCCCAGCATTTT.

This clonotype was counted many times. This rearrangement joins TRBV7-9 to TRBJ2-3; D call uncertain. Trimming took 5 bases from V and 4 from J, leaving 16 bases between them. Germline V gives CDR1 SEHNR, CDR2 FQNEAQ (reference sequence). The CDR3 has 15 residues. DNA for the CDR3: TGTGCCAGCAGCCGCCTGGACCTCCCCTCAGATACGCAGTATTTT. This sequence encodes CASSRLDLPSDTQYF. Drawing the rest from reference TRBV7-9 and TRBJ2-3, the complete variable domain is DTGVSQNPRHKITKRGQNVTFRCDPISEHNRLYWYRQTLGQGPEFLTYFQNEAQLEKSRLLSDRFSAERPKGSFSTLEIQRTEQGDSAMYLCASSRLDLPSDTQYFGPGTRLTVL.

The chain joins TRBV12-3 or TRBV12-4 to TRBJ2-7, with 8 nucleotides matching TRBD1. The CDR3 runs 15 residues. V gave up 0 bases and J gave up 3 bases; unmatched junction bases: 4. CDR3 sequence (DNA): TGTGCCAGCAGTTTAGCTCAAGGACAGGGCTACGAGCAGTACTTC. Its translation: CASSLAQGQGYEQYF.

Comments on this clonotype: Just one base apart from a much larger clone, this may be a read error. The chain links TRBV29-1 to TRBJ2-2; D tentatively reads TRBD1 or TRBD2 (5 bases each). This CDR3 is 14 amino acids long. CDR1 is SQVTM and CDR2 is ANQGSEA in the germline V gene. DNA of the CDR3: TGCAGCGTTACCCCCGACTACAACACCGGGGACCTGTTTTTT. It is translated as CSVTPDYNTGDLFF.

This clonotype showed up many times. The V gene is TRBV2, the J gene TRBJ1-5; the D is unclear. Germline CDR1 and CDR2: SNHLY and FYNNEI. Between the trimmed V and J ends, which lost 2 bases and 4 bases, there was a span of 12 bases. The CDR3 is 15 amino acids. CDR3 DNA sequence: TGTGCCAGCAGTGAATGGGAGCCCACTAATCAGCCCCAGCATTTT. Encoded protein: CASSEWEPTNQPQHF.

Only a few counts were recorded for this clonotype. This CDR3 is CASSGGGLFF. For the CDR3, the DNA is TGTGCCAGCAGTGGTGGAGGGCTGTTTTTT. The V and J genes are TRBV12-3 or TRBV12-4 and TRBJ2-2; maybe TRBD2 (5 bases). The V end lost 5 bases, the J end lost 13 bases, and 8 bases lay between the germline ends. This CDR3 has 10 residues.

The rearrangement joins TRBV20-1 to TRBJ1-1, with D perhaps TRBD1 (5 bases). The V gene lost 3 bases and the J gene lost 8 bases, with 10 bases spanning the gap. The length of the CDR3 is 11 residues. Germline assignment: CDR1 DFQATT and CDR2 SNEGSKA (reference sequence). Here the CDR3 DNA reads TGCAGTGCTAGCTGGTCAGGGGAAGCTTTCTTT. Encoded protein: CSASWSGEAFF.

This clonotype was picked up many times. This chain uses TRBV12-3 or TRBV12-4 with TRBJ2-7; D remains unclear. CDR3 size: 13 residues. The germline V and J ends were trimmed by 6 bases and 4 bases, with 13 bases remaining between them. The CDR3 DNA sequence: TGTGCCAGCAGCCTCCGACTGGGGTACGAGCAGTACTTC. Protein: CASSLRLGYEQYF.

Details on this clonotype: Since a much larger clone is just one base distant, this may be a read error. J is TRBJ2-1 and V is TRBV12-5; weak D call: TRBD2 (6 bases). The CDR3 is made up of 18 amino acids. CDR1 and CDR2 (germline): LGHNT, FRNRAP. In DNA, the CDR3 is TGTGCTAGTGGCCCGGGCGGAAACGGACTAAGCTCCTACAATGAGAAGTTCTTC. It is translated as CASGPGGNGLSSYNEKFF.

The rearrangement uses TRBV2 and TRBJ2-5; D ambiguous. Trimming took 6 bases from V and 5 from J, leaving 10 bases between them. Germline CDR1 and CDR2: SNHLY and FYNNEI. The CDR3 consists of 12 residues. CDR3 region: CASSPDRETQYF. DNA of the CDR3: TGTGCCAGCAGCCCGGACCGGGAGACCCAGTACTTC.

About this clonotype itself: This may come from a read error, since a much larger clone is one base off. This rearrangement joins TRBV7-9 to TRBJ2-2; D might be TRBD2 (5 bases). Germline CDR1 is SEHNR and CDR2 is FQNEAQ (reference sequence). The length of the CDR3 is 12 residues. The CDR3 sequence: CASSFGTGELYF. The CDR3 coding sequence is TGTGCCAGCAGCTTCGGCACCGGGGAGCTGTATTTT.

As to this clonotype: Just one base apart from a much larger clone, this may be a read error. This CDR3 fails to terminate in the conserved phenylalanine or tryptophan, so it likely reflects a read error. This chain connects TRBV28 to TRBJ2-5; TRBD1 matches 7 bases. The germline V gene has CDR1 MDHEN and CDR2 SYDVKM. This CDR3 is 15 amino acids long. J lost 2 bases, V lost 5 bases, and 8 bases had no gene match. The CDR3 nucleotides read TGTGCCAGCAGTCAAGGGACAGAGCTACAAGAGACCCAGTACCTC. It yields the protein CASSQGTELQETQYL.

A few counts support this clonotype. The chain carries TRBV28 and TRBJ1-6; the match to TRBD1 covers 9 bases. CDR1 is MDHEN and CDR2 is SYDVKM in the germline V gene. This CDR3 contains 17 residues. V lost 2 bases and J lost 6; bases outside the gene matches: 8. The CDR3 reads CASSLLYRGQGNSPLHF. In DNA form, the CDR3 reads TGTGCCAGCAGTTTACTCTACAGGGGGCAGGGTAATTCACCCCTCCACTTT.

V usage is TRBV7-3 and J usage is TRBJ2-3; TRBD2 matches 9 bases. The CDR3 contains 16 residues. The germline CDR1 and CDR2 sequences are SGHTA and FQGTGA. V shed 5 bases and J 0 bases; nucleotides not matched to a gene: 6. The CDR3 DNA reads as TGTGCCAGCAGCCCAGGACTAGCGACTAGCACAGATACGCAGTATTTT. This gives the protein CASSPGLATSTDTQYF.

This clonotype was detected a few times. The chain links TRBV13 to TRBJ2-1, with TRBD2 identical over 11 bases. The CDR3 loop spans 15 amino acids. Germline trimming cut 6 bases from V and 2 bases from J; bases unmatched to any gene: 3. Germline lookup yields CDR1 PRHDT and CDR2 FYEKMQ (reference sequence). The CDR3 DNA reads TGTGCCAGCAGACCGGGACTAGCGGCCTACAATGAGCAGTTCTTC. Translated: CASRPGLAAYNEQFF.

This sequence joins TRBV4-2 and TRBJ2-1, with 9 bases identical to TRBD2. Per the germline V gene, CDR1 is LGHNA and CDR2 is YNFKEQ. Trimming took 4 bases from V and 7 from J; bases not matched to a gene: 14. CDR3 length: 17 amino acids. In DNA, the CDR3 is TGTGCCAGCAGCCCCCAATATCTGGCGGGAGGGCCAAATGAGCAGTTCTTC. This codes for CASSPQYLAGGPNEQFF.

This clonotype was picked up many times. The rearrangement uses TRBV28 and TRBJ2-3; D gene unclear. The CDR3 length is 15 residues. Germline V gives CDR1 MDHEN, CDR2 SYDVKM. Trimming removed 2 bases from V and 0 bases from J, with 9 bases in between. The DNA of the CDR3 is TGTGCCAGCAGTTTAGGCGGCATTAGCACAGATACGCAGTATTTT. It specifies CASSLGGISTDTQYF.

This clonotype came up a few times. The chain combines TRBV4-1 with TRBJ1-6; a possible D gene is TRBD1 (5 bases). With 0 bases removed from V and 9 bases from J, the gap between germline ends came to 18 bases. This CDR3 comprises 17 residues. Germline lookup yields CDR1 MGHRA and CDR2 YSYEKL. The CDR3 loop reads CASSQDPGLTLGSPLHF. CDR3 sequence (DNA): TGCGCCAGCAGCCAAGATCCGGGGCTGACCCTTGGTTCACCCCTCCACTTT.

The chain links TRBV20-1 to TRBJ2-4; TRBD2 matches at 10 bases. With V trimmed by 1 base and J by 5 bases, 5 bases remained unmatched. In germline, CDR1 is DFQATT, CDR2 SNEGSKA (reference sequence). CDR3 length: 15 amino acids. The CDR3 region has the DNA TGCAGTGCTAGAGGGATCGGACTAGCGGAAAACATTCAGTACTTC. It translates to CSARGIGLAENIQYF.

The chain links TRBV7-9 to TRBJ2-1; tentative D call: TRBD2 (6 bases). Looked up from germline, CDR1 is SEHNR and CDR2 is FQNEAQ (reference sequence). The V and J ends lost 3 bases and 5 bases respectively, with 14 bases between them. This CDR3 region has 15 residues. CDR3 sequence (DNA): TGTGCCAGCAGCTTTTCGCCGGGGGTCCACAATGAGCAGTTCTTC. It codes for CASSFSPGVHNEQFF.